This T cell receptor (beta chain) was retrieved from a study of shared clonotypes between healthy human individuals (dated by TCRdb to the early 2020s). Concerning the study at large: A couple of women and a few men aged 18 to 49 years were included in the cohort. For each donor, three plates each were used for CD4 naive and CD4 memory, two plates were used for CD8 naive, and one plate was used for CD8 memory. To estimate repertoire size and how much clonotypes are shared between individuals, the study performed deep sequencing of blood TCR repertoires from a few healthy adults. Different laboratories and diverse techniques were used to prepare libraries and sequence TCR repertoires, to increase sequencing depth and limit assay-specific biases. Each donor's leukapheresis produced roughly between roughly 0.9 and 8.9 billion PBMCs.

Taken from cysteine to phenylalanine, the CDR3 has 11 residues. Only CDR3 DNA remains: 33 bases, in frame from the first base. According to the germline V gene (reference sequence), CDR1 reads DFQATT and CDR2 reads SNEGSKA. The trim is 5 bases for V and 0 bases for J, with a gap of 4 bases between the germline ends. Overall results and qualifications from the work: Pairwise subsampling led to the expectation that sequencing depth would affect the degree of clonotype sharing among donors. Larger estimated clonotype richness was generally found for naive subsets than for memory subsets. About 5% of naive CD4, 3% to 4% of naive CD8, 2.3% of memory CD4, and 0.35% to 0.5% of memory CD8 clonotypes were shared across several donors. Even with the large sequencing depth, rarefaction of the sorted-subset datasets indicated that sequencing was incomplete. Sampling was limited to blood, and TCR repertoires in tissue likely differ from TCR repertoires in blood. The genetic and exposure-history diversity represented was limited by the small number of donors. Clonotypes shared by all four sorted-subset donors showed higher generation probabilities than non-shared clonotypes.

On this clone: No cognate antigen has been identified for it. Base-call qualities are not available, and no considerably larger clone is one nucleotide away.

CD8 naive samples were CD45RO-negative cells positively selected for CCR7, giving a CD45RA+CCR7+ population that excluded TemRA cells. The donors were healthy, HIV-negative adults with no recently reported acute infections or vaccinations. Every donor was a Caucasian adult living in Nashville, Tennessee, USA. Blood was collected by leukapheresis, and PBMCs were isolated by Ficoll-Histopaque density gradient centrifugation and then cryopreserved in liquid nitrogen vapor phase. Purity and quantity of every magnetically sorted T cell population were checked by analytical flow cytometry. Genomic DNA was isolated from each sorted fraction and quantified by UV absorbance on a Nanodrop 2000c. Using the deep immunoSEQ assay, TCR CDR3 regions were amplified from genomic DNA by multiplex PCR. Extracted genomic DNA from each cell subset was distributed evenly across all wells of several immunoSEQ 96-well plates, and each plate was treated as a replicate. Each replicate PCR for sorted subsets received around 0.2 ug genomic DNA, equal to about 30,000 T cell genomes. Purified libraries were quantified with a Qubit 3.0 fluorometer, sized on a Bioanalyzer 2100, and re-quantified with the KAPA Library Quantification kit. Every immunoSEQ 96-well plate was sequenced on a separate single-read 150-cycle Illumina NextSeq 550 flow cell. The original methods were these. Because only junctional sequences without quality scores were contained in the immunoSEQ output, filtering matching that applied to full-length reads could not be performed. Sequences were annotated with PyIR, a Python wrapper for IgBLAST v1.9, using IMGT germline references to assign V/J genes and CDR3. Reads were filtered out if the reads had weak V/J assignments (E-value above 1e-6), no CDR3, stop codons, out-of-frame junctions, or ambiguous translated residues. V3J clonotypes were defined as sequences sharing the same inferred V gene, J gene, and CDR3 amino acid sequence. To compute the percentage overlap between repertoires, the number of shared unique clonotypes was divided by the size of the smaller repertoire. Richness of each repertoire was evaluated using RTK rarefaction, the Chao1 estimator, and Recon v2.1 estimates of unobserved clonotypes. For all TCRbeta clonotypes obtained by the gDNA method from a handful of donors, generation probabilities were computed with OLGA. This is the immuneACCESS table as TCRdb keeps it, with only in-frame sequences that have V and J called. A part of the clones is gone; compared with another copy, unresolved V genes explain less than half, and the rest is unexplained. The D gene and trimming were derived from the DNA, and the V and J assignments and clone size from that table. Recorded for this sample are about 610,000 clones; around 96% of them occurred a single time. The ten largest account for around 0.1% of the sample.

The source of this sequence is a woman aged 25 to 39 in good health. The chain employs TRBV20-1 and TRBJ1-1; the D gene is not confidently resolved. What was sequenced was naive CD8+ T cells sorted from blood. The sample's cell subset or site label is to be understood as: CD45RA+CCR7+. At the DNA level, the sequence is TGCAGTGCTTACATGAACACTGAAGCTTTCTTT. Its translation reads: CSAYMNTEAFF.